The 13 T cell receptor beta chains in this list originate from one sample, sequenced in a study of graft-versus-host responses after intestinal transplantation. These TCRs are of unknown antigen specificity. The table came from immunoSEQ multiplex PCR; TCRdb's copy has only in-frame clones and leaves some out. In the table there are more than 90,000 clones, more than 90% of which are singletons. Sequences were derived from unstimulated CD4+ T cells sorted from spleen or lymph node cells, sampled before transplant. These receptors were collected from a human donor who was the organ donor for an intestinal transplant.

The V gene is TRBV7-2, the J gene TRBJ2-5, with a possible D match to TRBD2 (5 bases). CDR1 and CDR2 (germline): SGHTA, FQGNSA. Between the trimmed V and J ends, which lost 2 bases and 5 bases, there was a span of 12 bases. The CDR3 has 14 residues. DNA of the CDR3: TGTGCCAGCAGCTTATTGGGTAGCGTGGAGACCCAGTACTTC. Protein sequence: CASSLLGSVETQYF.

For the CDR3, the DNA is TGTGCCAGTAGTGCCGGACTAGGCCTGGAGACCCAGTACTTC. The encoded protein is CASSAGLGLETQYF. This chain connects TRBV19 to TRBJ2-5, with 7 nucleotides matching TRBD2. The CDR3 is 14 amino acids. Per the germline V gene, CDR1 is LNHDA and CDR2 is SQIVND (reference sequence). The V and J ends lost 5 bases and 5 bases, in that order; junction bases with no gene match: 8.

This chain uses TRBV28 with TRBJ1-3, with 8 bases that match TRBD1. J lost 5 bases, V lost 4 bases, and 7 bases had no gene match. This CDR3 is 15 amino acids long. CDR1 and CDR2 (germline): MDHEN, SYDVKM. For the CDR3, the DNA is TGTGCCAGCAGTTCACCGACAGGGGAGAGAAACACCATATATTTT. This gives the protein CASSSPTGERNTIYF.

This sequence joins TRBV10-3 and TRBJ2-7; TRBD1 aligns across 9 bases. Germline CDR1 reads ENHRY; CDR2 reads SYGVKD. The CDR3 runs 15 residues. The junction had 9 bases not matched to a gene; V was cut back by 6 bases and J by 3 bases. The DNA of the CDR3 is TGTGCCATCAGGACCTTTGACAGGGGGGACTACGAGCAGTACTTC. Protein product: CAIRTFDRGDYEQYF.

CDR3 amino acids: CASSSQEVTGRNQPQHF. As DNA, the CDR3 is TGTGCCAGCAGCTCCCAGGAAGTTACAGGGAGGAATCAGCCCCAGCATTTT. This chain joins TRBV7-2 and TRBJ1-5; tentative D call: TRBD1 (6 bases). From germline, CDR1 is SGHTA and CDR2 FQGNSA. The CDR3 has 17 amino acids. Trimming removed 4 bases from V and 4 bases from J, with 20 bases in between.

The V and J genes are TRBV5-1 and TRBJ2-1; D gene ambiguous. The CDR3 extends over 15 amino acids. Between the trimmed V and J ends, which lost 1 base and 2 bases, there was a span of 10 bases. Germline values: CDR1 SGHRS, CDR2 YFSETQ. In DNA, the CDR3 is TGCGCCAGCAGCTTGCAACCGTCACCCTACAATGAGCAGTTCTTC. The encoded protein is CASSLQPSPYNEQFF.

The V call is TRBV19, the J call TRBJ1-5; no definite D call. V lost 3 bases, J lost 4 bases, and 13 bases lay in between. This CDR3 spans 15 amino acids. Germline assignment: CDR1 LNHDA and CDR2 SQIVND (reference sequence). The CDR3 sequence is CASSMERQSNQPQHF. CDR3 sequence (DNA): TGTGCCAGTAGTATGGAGCGGCAAAGTAATCAGCCCCAGCATTTT.

The count of this clone is one. The rearrangement joins TRBV7-9 to TRBJ1-3; no clear D gene. Germline CDR1 SEHNR, CDR2 FQNEAQ (reference sequence). This CDR3 is 16 amino acids long. Trimming took off 3 bases at V and 0 bases at J, with 12 bases between the two ends. CDR3 nucleotide sequence: TGTGCCAGCAGCTTGAAGGGCATATTCTCTGGAAACACCATATATTTT. Translation: CASSLKGIFSGNTIYF. Full variable domain (missing parts from reference TRBV7-9 and TRBJ1-3): DTGVSQNPRHKITKRGQNVTFRCDPISEHNRLYWYRQTLGQGPEFLTYFQNEAQLEKSRLLSDRFSAERPKGSFSTLEIQRTEQGDSAMYLCASSLKGIFSGNTIYFGEGSWLTVV.

The gene calls are TRBV7-2 and TRBJ2-1; D uncertain. The CDR3 contains 12 residues. V was pared by 3 bases and J by 7 bases, with 7 bases between. Germline assignment: CDR1 SGHTA and CDR2 FQGNSA. The CDR3 DNA sequence: TGTGCCAGCAGCTTTACGCGGAATGAGCAGTTCTTC. Amino acid sequence: CASSFTRNEQFF.

This chain uses TRBV5-1 with TRBJ1-1; D gene uncertain. V shed 6 bases and J shed 2 bases, with 14 bases lying between them. The germline gives CDR1 SGHRS, CDR2 YFSETQ. The CDR3 spans 14 residues. CDR3: CASKPQTFNTEAFF. The CDR3 DNA follows: TGCGCCAGCAAACCCCAAACTTTCAACACTGAAGCTTTCTTT.

In DNA form, the CDR3 reads TGTGCCAGCAGTTGGGGCCTCGACGAGCAGTACTTC. It codes for CASSWGLDEQYF. J is TRBJ2-7 and V is TRBV6-6, with D possibly TRBD1 on 5 matching bases. This CDR3 is 12 amino acids long. CDR1 is MNHNY, CDR2 SVGAGI, per germline (reference sequence). V was trimmed by 4 bases and J by 5 bases, leaving 9 bases between them.

V is TRBV19 and J is TRBJ1-4; TRBD1 aligns across 7 bases. Germline V gene data show CDR1 as LNHDA and CDR2 as SQIVND (reference sequence). This CDR3 is 17 amino acids long. V dropped 3 bases and J dropped 6; count of bases not matched to a gene: 13. CDR3 nucleotides: TGTGCCAGTAGTATCGGAGGATCGACAGGGCTTTATGAAAAACTGTTTTTT. Translating it yields CASSIGGSTGLYEKLFF.

The V call is TRBV25-1, the J call TRBJ1-3; no firm D call. The CDR3 has 14 amino acids. V was cut by 3 bases and J by 8 bases, with 14 bases left in between. Germline V gives CDR1 MGHDK, CDR2 SYGVNS. For the CDR3, the DNA is TGTGCCAGCAGTGATCCTCGCCAGTTAGACACCATATATTTT. It encodes CASSDPRQLDTIYF.